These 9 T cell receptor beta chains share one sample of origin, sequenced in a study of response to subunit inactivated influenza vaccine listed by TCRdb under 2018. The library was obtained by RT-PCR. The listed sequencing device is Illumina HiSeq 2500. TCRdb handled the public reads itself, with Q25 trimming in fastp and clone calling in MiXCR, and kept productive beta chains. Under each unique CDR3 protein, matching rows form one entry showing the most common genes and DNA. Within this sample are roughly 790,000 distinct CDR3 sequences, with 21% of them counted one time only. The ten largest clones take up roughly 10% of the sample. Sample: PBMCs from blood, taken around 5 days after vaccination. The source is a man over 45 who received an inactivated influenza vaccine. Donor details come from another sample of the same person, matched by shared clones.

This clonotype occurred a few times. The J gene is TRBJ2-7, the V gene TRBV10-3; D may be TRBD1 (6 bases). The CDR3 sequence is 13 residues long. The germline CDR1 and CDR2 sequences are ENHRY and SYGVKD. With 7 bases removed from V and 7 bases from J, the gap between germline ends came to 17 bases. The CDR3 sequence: CAINQDRVGEQYF. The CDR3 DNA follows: TGTGCCATCAACCAGGACAGAGTGGGGGAGCAGTACTTC.

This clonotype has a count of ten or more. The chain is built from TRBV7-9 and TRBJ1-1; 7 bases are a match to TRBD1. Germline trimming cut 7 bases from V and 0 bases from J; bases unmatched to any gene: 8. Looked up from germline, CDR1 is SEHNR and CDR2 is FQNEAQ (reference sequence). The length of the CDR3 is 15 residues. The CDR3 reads CASIPPTGVNTEAFF. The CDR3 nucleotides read TGTGCCAGCATTCCCCCCACAGGGGTGAACACTGAAGCTTTCTTT. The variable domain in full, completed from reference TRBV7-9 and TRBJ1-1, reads DTGVSQNPRHKITKRGQNVTFRCDPISEHNRLYWYRQTLGQGPEFLTYFQNEAQLEKSRLLSDRFSAERPKGSFSTLEIQRTEQGDSAMYLCASIPPTGVNTEAFFGQGTRLTVV.

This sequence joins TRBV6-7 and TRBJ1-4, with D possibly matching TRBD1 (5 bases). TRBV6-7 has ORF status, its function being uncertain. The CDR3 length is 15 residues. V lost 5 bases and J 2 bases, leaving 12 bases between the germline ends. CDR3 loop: CASSDGTTTNEKLFF. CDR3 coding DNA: TGTGCCAGCAGTGACGGGACGACGACTAATGAAAAACTGTTTTTT.

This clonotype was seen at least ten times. The CDR3 bases are TGTGCCAGCAGCCCCGGGTTTTCCTACAATGAGCAGTTCTTC. This translates into CASSPGFSYNEQFF. The rearrangement links TRBV14 to TRBJ2-1, with D uncertain. Germline lookup yields CDR1 SGHDN and CDR2 FVKESK. There are 14 residues in the CDR3. V was cut by 4 bases and J by 1 base, with 8 bases left in between.

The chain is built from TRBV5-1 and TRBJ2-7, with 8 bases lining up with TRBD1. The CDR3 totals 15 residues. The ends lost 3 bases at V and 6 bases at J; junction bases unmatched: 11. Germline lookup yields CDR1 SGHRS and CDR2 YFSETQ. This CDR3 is CASSSWTGSLVEQYF. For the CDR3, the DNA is TGCGCCAGCAGCTCCTGGACAGGGTCTTTGGTCGAGCAGTACTTC.

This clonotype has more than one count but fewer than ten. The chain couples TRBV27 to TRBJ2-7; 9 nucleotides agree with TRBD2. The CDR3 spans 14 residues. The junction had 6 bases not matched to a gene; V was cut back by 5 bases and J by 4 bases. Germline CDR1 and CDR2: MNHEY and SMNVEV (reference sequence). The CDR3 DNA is TGTGCCAGCAGTGCCGGACTAGCGTCTTACGAGCAGTACTTC. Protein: CASSAGLASYEQYF.

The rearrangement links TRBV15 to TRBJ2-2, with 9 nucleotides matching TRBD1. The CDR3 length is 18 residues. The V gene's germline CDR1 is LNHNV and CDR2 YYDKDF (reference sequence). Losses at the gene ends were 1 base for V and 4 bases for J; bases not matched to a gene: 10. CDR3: CATSRGLGGQGFTGELFF. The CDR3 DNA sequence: TGTGCCACCAGCAGAGGCCTGGGGGGACAGGGTTTCACCGGGGAGCTGTTTTTT.

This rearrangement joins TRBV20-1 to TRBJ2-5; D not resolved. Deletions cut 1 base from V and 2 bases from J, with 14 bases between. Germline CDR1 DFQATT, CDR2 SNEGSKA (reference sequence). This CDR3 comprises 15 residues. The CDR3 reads CSARAFLLIQETQYF. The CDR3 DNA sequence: TGCAGTGCTAGAGCTTTTCTCCTCATACAAGAGACCCAGTACTTC.

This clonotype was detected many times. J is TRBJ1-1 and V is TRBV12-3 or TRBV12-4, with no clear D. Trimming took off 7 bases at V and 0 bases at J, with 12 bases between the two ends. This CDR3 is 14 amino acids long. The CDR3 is CASTFQSMNTEAFF. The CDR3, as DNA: TGTGCCAGCACTTTCCAGTCCATGAACACTGAAGCTTTCTTT.